Following are 4 T cell receptor beta chains from one sample sequenced in a study of Ad26.COV2.S vaccination and SARS-CoV-2 variants. The treatment here: roughly 18 received Ad26.COV2.S at low or high dose, single or two shots; 5 received placebo; per-sample allocation not given. Sampling occurred on day 63 after the first vaccine or placebo injection. TCRdb's copy holds only in-frame clones and misses some; the assay was immunoSEQ multiplex PCR. The sample lists over 400,000 clones, over 80% seen once, with less than 2% in the top ten. Material: peripheral blood, obtained in a trial of Ad26.COV2.S vaccine versus placebo. The receptor source for this set is a person between 18 and 59 years old who received the Ad26.COV2.S COVID-19 vaccine or a placebo.

The chain has TRBV5-1 and TRBJ1-6; no definite D call. V was clipped by 0 bases and J by 14 bases, with 15 bases between them. Per germline, CDR1 SGHRS and CDR2 YFSETQ. The CDR3 extends over 14 amino acids. As DNA, the CDR3 is TGCGCCAGCAGCTTGGGGCCCGGTAATTCGGCCCTCCACTTT. Amino acid sequence: CASSLGPGNSALHF.

In its sample, this clone was seen once. The rearrangement joins TRBV2 to TRBJ2-2; 10 positions match TRBD2. CDR1 is SNHLY, CDR2 FYNNEI, per germline. This CDR3 has 15 residues. V shed 8 bases and J 7 bases; nucleotides not matched to a gene: 10. CDR3 amino acids: CASEASGGSGGELFF. The CDR3 DNA reads TGTGCCAGCGAGGCTAGCGGGGGTTCGGGCGGGGAGCTGTTTTTT.

The V gene is TRBV6-5, the J gene TRBJ2-5, with 11 bases lining up with TRBD2. CDR1 and CDR2 (germline): MNHEY, SVGAGI. Germline trimming cut 4 bases from V and 3 bases from J; bases unmatched to any gene: 1. CDR3 size: 14 residues. The CDR3 reads CASSLTSGEETQYF. The CDR3 DNA reads TGTGCCAGCAGTTTGACTAGCGGGGAAGAGACCCAGTACTTC.

This chain connects TRBV6-6 to TRBJ2-5, with TRBD2 matching 9 bases. Germline CDR1 and CDR2: MNHNY and SVGAGI (reference sequence). V lost 5 bases to trimming and J lost 6 bases; unmatched junction nucleotides: 13. This CDR3 is built from 16 residues. CDR3 residues: CASSPWVAGDGKTQYF. As DNA, the CDR3 is TGTGCCAGCAGTCCCTGGGTAGCGGGGGACGGAAAGACCCAGTACTTC.